This T cell receptor beta chain was documented in a study of T cells expressing NK-cell markers. Study-wide results and limits: Dominant NKG2C+ clonotypes made up about 1.0-7.5% of CD8+ T cells in more than 5 donors.

TCRdb re-called the 5' RACE reads and shows each CDR3 protein once, DNA omitted. Found here are over 13,000 distinct CDR3 sequences; the top ten clones hold 59%. The germline CDR1 and CDR2 sequences are SGHAT and FQNNGV. CDR3 length equals 18 residues. Of note for this clonotype: Its cognate antigen is unknown.

The chain uses TRBV11-2 and TRBJ2-2; with no DNA, the TCRdb D assignment of TRBD1 cannot be verified. Sequenced input: blood T cells: a sorted CD56 or NKG2C T cell subset, CD4+ or CD8+ T cells, or bulk PBMC T cells (not recorded which). This receptor was identified in a man aged 18-70 years in good health. The CDR3 region is CASSPRGGGQGATGELFF.